Listed below are T cell receptor beta chains from one sample, sequenced in a study of shared clonotypes between healthy human individuals. Assay: immunoSEQ multiplex PCR; the TCRdb copy retains only in-frame clones and omits some. The table records 2 million or so clones, about 95% of them present only once. Sequencing input: naive CD8+ T cells sorted from blood. All receptors derive from a man younger than 35 in good health. CDR3s include the opening cysteine and the closing phenylalanine or tryptophan. The D gene is left open where the match is weak. Rows give clone size only sometimes, using once, few, many, or a class for an expanded clone.

size,D,V,J,CDR3,DNA
once,NA,TRBV19,TRBJ2-5,CASPGAGQYEETQYF,TGTGCCAGTCCTGGAGCGGGACAGTATGAGGAGACCCAGTACTTC
NA,NA,TRBV5-6,TRBJ1-2,CASSIAGPGTNYGYTF,TGTGCCAGCAGCATAGCCGGGCCTGGAACTAACTATGGCTACACCTTC
NA,TRBD2,TRBV30,TRBJ2-2,CAWWRGTGELFF,TGTGCCTGGTGGCGGGGGACCGGGGAGCTGTTTTTT
NA,TRBD1,TRBV5-5,TRBJ2-7,CASSLAGQAGYYEQYF,TGTGCCAGCAGCTTGGCCGGACAGGCAGGGTACTACGAGCAGTACTTC
NA,NA,TRBV27,TRBJ2-2,CATQMANTGELFF,TGTGCCACACAGATGGCGAACACCGGGGAGCTGTTTTTT
NA,NA,TRBV27,TRBJ2-1,CASSPETVSYNEQFF,TGTGCCAGCAGTCCAGAAACGGTTTCCTACAATGAGCAGTTCTTC
once,NA,TRBV10-3,TRBJ1-6,CAISESDKSENYNSPLHF,TGTGCCATCAGTGAGTCAGACAAATCGGAAAACTATAATTCACCCCTCCACTTT
NA,NA,TRBV29-1,TRBJ2-2,CSVEVTGELFF,TGCAGCGTTGAGGTCACCGGGGAGCTGTTTTTT
NA,NA,TRBV10-1,TRBJ2-2,CASSDPWGTGELFF,TGCGCCAGCAGTGATCCTTGGGGAACCGGGGAGCTGTTTTTT
NA,NA,TRBV4-1,TRBJ2-1,CASSPGALSNEQFF,TGCGCCAGCAGCCCCGGGGCGCTGAGCAATGAGCAGTTCTTC
NA,NA,TRBV13,TRBJ2-3,CASSLVSEEADTQYF,TGTGCCAGCAGCTTAGTTAGCGAGGAGGCAGATACGCAGTATTTT
NA,NA,TRBV28,TRBJ1-4,CASSAGRTTNEKLFF,TGTGCCAGCAGTGCAGGACGGACAACTAATGAAAAACTGTTTTTT
NA,TRBD1,TRBV2,TRBJ1-6,CASSSTGGPISYNSPLHF,TGTGCCAGCAGTTCGACAGGGGGCCCGATCTCCTATAATTCACCCCTCCACTTT
few,NA,TRBV7-2,TRBJ2-5,CASSLAGNGGPGTTQYF,TGTGCCAGCAGCTTAGCGGGGAATGGGGGGCCCGGCACGACCCAGTACTTC
NA,NA,TRBV6-5,TRBJ2-7,CASSYWDRHLMEQYF,TGTGCCAGCAGTTACTGGGACCGACACTTGATGGAGCAGTACTTC
NA,NA,TRBV25-1,TRBJ2-7,CASSEYGPSYEQYF,TGTGCCAGCAGTGAATACGGACCGTCCTACGAGCAGTACTTC
NA,NA,TRBV27,TRBJ1-1,CASSLSGGTEAFF,TGTGCCAGCAGTTTATCAGGGGGCACTGAAGCTTTCTTT
NA,TRBD1,TRBV10-3,TRBJ2-5,CAIRQTGEETQYF,TGTGCCATCAGGCAAACAGGGGAAGAGACCCAGTACTTC
NA,NA,TRBV15,TRBJ2-5,CATSLGGPSEETQYF,TGTGCCACCAGCTTAGGGGGGCCGAGTGAAGAGACCCAGTACTTC
NA,NA,TRBV6-5,TRBJ2-7,CASSYGDPAYEQYF,TGTGCCAGCAGTTATGGAGATCCCGCCTACGAGCAGTACTTC
NA,TRBD2,TRBV4-1,TRBJ2-3,CASSQGLLIDTQYF,TGCGCCAGCAGCCAGGGACTACTCATAGATACGCAGTATTTT
NA,NA,TRBV15,TRBJ2-2,CATSSADGELFF,TGTGCCACCAGTAGCGCGGACGGGGAGCTGTTTTTT
NA,NA,TRBV6-5,TRBJ2-7,CASSYTRGHEQYF,TGTGCCAGCAGTTACACCAGGGGACACGAGCAGTACTTC
few,NA,TRBV27,TRBJ2-7,CASSLGPPYEQYF,TGTGCCAGCAGTTTGGGCCCCCCCTACGAGCAGTACTTC
NA,NA,TRBV14,TRBJ2-2,CASSPPGGGVAGELFF,TGTGCCAGCAGCCCCCCCGGAGGAGGGGTGGCCGGGGAGCTGTTTTTT
once,NA,TRBV11-2,TRBJ2-7,CASSLGIHEQYF,TGTGCCAGCAGCTTAGGAATCCACGAGCAGTACTTC
NA,NA,TRBV7-6,TRBJ1-1,CASSLSGTEAFF,TGTGCCAGCAGCTTATCGGGAACTGAAGCTTTCTTT
NA,NA,TRBV7-8,TRBJ1-5,CASSLEGRQWGNQPQHF,TGTGCCAGCAGCTTAGAGGGCAGGCAGTGGGGTAATCAGCCCCAGCATTTT
NA,NA,TRBV27,TRBJ1-3,CASSSSLDGNTIYF,TGTGCCAGCAGTTCGTCATTGGACGGGAACACCATATATTTT
NA,NA,TRBV27,TRBJ2-2,CASSLEGSGNTGELFF,TGTGCCAGCAGTTTAGAAGGTAGCGGGAACACCGGGGAGCTGTTTTTT
NA,NA,TRBV5-1,TRBJ2-7,CASSLVAGYEQYF,TGCGCCAGCAGCTTGGTCGCCGGCTACGAGCAGTACTTC
NA,TRBD2,TRBV4-2,TRBJ2-1,CASSQDGEGLYNEQFF,TGTGCCAGCAGCCAAGATGGGGAGGGACTCTACAATGAGCAGTTCTTC
NA,NA,TRBV7-2,TRBJ1-5,CASSLGGEIRPQHF,TGTGCCAGCAGCTTAGGGGGTGAGATTAGGCCCCAGCATTTT
NA,TRBD2,TRBV13,TRBJ2-7,CASSLGLAGGYEQYF,TGTGCCAGCAGCTTAGGGCTAGCGGGAGGGTACGAGCAGTACTTC
NA,NA,TRBV27,TRBJ2-3,CASGKVPGPTTDTQYF,TGTGCCAGCGGCAAGGTCCCGGGACCGACGACAGATACGCAGTATTTT
NA,NA,TRBV9,TRBJ2-3,CASSDPTVDSRITDTQYF,TGTGCCAGCAGCGACCCAACGGTGGACAGTAGAATCACAGATACGCAGTATTTT
NA,NA,TRBV27,TRBJ2-7,CASSSKAILYEQYF,TGTGCCAGCAGTTCTAAGGCGATCTTATACGAGCAGTACTTC
NA,NA,TRBV10-3,TRBJ2-7,CAISESFGGKASYEQYF,TGTGCCATCAGTGAGTCCTTTGGGGGGAAAGCCTCCTACGAGCAGTACTTC
NA,TRBD2,TRBV30,TRBJ2-5,CAWNLAGGFETQYF,TGTGCCTGGAATTTAGCGGGGGGGTTTGAGACCCAGTACTTC
NA,NA,TRBV9,TRBJ1-6,CASSVSNSPLHF,TGTGCCAGCAGCGTGTCTAATTCACCCCTCCACTTT
NA,TRBD2,TRBV7-9,TRBJ2-3,CASSSGTSGRMYTQYF,TGTGCCAGCAGCTCCGGGACTAGCGGGAGGATGTATACGCAGTATTTT
NA,NA,TRBV4-1,TRBJ2-7,CASSQEGGPYEQYF,TGCGCCAGCAGCCAAGAGGGGGGACCCTACGAGCAGTACTTC
NA,TRBD1,TRBV27,TRBJ2-5,CASSPRGQGGETQYF,TGTGCCAGCAGCCCAAGGGGACAGGGGGGAGAGACCCAGTACTTC
NA,NA,TRBV6-6,TRBJ1-5,CASSAWMENQPQHF,TGTGCCAGCAGTGCCTGGATGGAGAATCAGCCCCAGCATTTT
NA,TRBD1,TRBV19,TRBJ2-7,CASSIGTGVRYEQYF,TGTGCCAGTAGTATCGGGACAGGGGTAAGATACGAGCAGTACTTC
NA,TRBD1,TRBV2,TRBJ1-1,CASSDGAGTGMNTEAFF,TGTGCCAGCAGTGATGGAGCCGGGACAGGGATGAACACTGAAGCTTTCTTT
NA,NA,TRBV7-2,TRBJ2-1,CASSLGGSGEQFF,TGTGCCAGCAGCTTAGGGGGTTCGGGTGAGCAGTTCTTC
few,NA,TRBV5-6,TRBJ1-1,CASSLSNTEAFF,TGTGCCAGCAGCTTGTCGAACACTGAAGCTTTCTTT
NA,NA,TRBV27,TRBJ1-4,CASSLMGGVNEKLFF,TGTGCCAGCAGTTTAATGGGGGGTGTTAATGAAAAACTGTTTTTT
NA,NA,TRBV2,TRBJ1-1,CASKGDDTEAFF,TGTGCCAGCAAAGGGGATGACACTGAAGCTTTCTTT